The source of this T cell receptor (beta chain) is a study of regulatory T cells in long-lasting Graves disease. Findings and caveats of the study: Favored gene segments in persistent disease were TRBV28, TRBJ1-2 and TRBJ2-5.

This clonotype appeared a few times. Its specificity is unknown. Time point defined: persistent/refractory GD, antithyroid drugs over 5 years with positive TRAb. PBMC RNA served as the TCR library source. EDTA tubes held approximately 8.8 milliliters of peripheral blood from each patient. There are 16 residues in the CDR3. Germline CDR1 is MDHEN and CDR2 is SYDVKM. V lost 5 bases and J lost 4, with 18 bases in between. Arm-PCR of CDR3 regions and iRepertoire HTBI primers were used to build TCR beta libraries. Each CDR3 protein gets one entry after TCRdb re-called the multiplex PCR reads with MiXCR. The profile shows some 340,000 distinct CDR3 sequences, roughly 25% of them singletons.

The origin of this receptor is a woman in her forties with Graves disease. The specimen was peripheral blood mononuclear cells (PBMCs), collected when the disease was refractory, from a patient treated with antithyroid drugs. The rearrangement joins TRBV28 to TRBJ2-4; D not certain. In DNA form, the CDR3 reads TGTGCCAGCAGTCTAGAACCGACGGGCCCGAAAAACATTCAGTACTTC. Protein: CASSLEPTGPKNIQYF. The full variable domain, in which reference TRBV28 and TRBJ2-4 provide the parts outside the CDR3, is DVKVTQSSRYLVKRTGEKVFLECVQDMDHENMFWYRQDPGLGLRLIYFSYDVKMKEKGDIPEGYSVSREKKERFSLILESASTNQTSMYLCASSLEPTGPKNIQYFGAGTRLSVL.